This T cell receptor beta chain was documented in a study of blood T cell repertoires in COVID-19. The wider study: The analysed material was cDNA or gDNA that came from T cells, B-cell-depleted T cells, or PBMCs.

Some clones are missing from TCRdb's copy, which holds only in-frame ones; the method was immunoSEQ multiplex PCR. This repertoire shows more than 250,000 clones, more than 70% found once; its top ten account for 1.5% to 2%. The sample consisted of peripheral blood. This clonotype was sampled from a woman aged 45 to 65 with acute or convalescent COVID-19.

Written as DNA, the CDR3 is TGCGCCAGCAAGGAGTCCGACGACACTGAAGCTTTCTTT. It codes for CASKESDDTEAFF. V and J are TRBV5-1 and TRBJ1-1; D not resolved. V was cut by 6 bases and J by 3 bases, with 12 bases left in between. CDR1 SGHRS and CDR2 YFSETQ come from the germline V gene. CDR3 length: 13 residues. The full variable domain, with the rest looked up from reference TRBV5-1 and TRBJ1-1, is KAGVTQTPRYLIKTRGQQVTLSCSPISGHRSVSWYQQTPGQGLQFLFEYFSETQRNKGNFPGRFSGRQFSNSRSEMNVSTLELGDSALYLCASKESDDTEAFFGQGTRLTVV.